The 5 T cell receptor beta chains in this list originate from one sample, sequenced in a study of blood T cell repertoires in COVID-19. This table comes from immunoSEQ multiplex PCR, and its TCRdb copy is limited to in-frame clones, with some not included. The data show tens of thousands of clones, approximately 75% seen once. Sample: peripheral blood. These TCRs come from a human donor in a cohort sampled during active COVID-19.

V usage is TRBV29-1 and J usage is TRBJ2-5; TRBD1 aligns across 7 bases. The ends lost 7 bases at V and 3 bases at J; junction bases unmatched: 8. The CDR3 length is 13 residues. Germline lookup yields CDR1 SQVTM and CDR2 ANQGSEA. The chain's CDR3 is CSAQQGWEETQYF. In DNA, the CDR3 is TGCAGCGCTCAACAGGGGTGGGAAGAGACCCAGTACTTC.

This chain joins TRBV19 and TRBJ2-1; D is unresolved. V shed 3 bases and J shed 6 bases, with 9 bases lying between them. CDR1 is LNHDA, CDR2 SQIVND, per germline (reference sequence). The CDR3 has 13 amino acids. The CDR3 region is CASSIHGPNEQFF. In DNA form, the CDR3 reads TGTGCCAGTAGTATTCATGGGCCCAATGAGCAGTTCTTC.

The chain carries TRBV3-1 (or the pseudogene TRBV3-2) and TRBJ2-5, with 8 bases identical to TRBD2. CDR1 and CDR2 (germline): LGHDT, YNNKEL (reference sequence). V trimming: 1 base; J trimming: 4 bases; junction bases outside the gene matches: 8. There are 16 residues in the CDR3. CDR3 sequence reads: CASSQVYGGVRETQYF. The CDR3 region has the DNA TGTGCCAGCAGCCAAGTCTACGGGGGGGTTAGAGAGACCCAGTACTTC.

This chain connects TRBV4-1 to TRBJ2-1, with a weak D call TRBD1 (6 bases). Germline lookup yields CDR1 MGHRA and CDR2 YSYEKL. This CDR3 is built from 17 residues. Trimming stripped 1 base from V and 0 bases from J, with 13 bases between. CDR3 nucleotide sequence: TGCGCCAGCAGCCAAGCCGAGACAGGCCTCTCCTACAATGAGCAGTTCTTC. Translation gives CASSQAETGLSYNEQFF.

The chain uses TRBV19 and TRBJ2-1, with 7 bases fitting TRBD2. In germline, CDR1 is LNHDA, CDR2 SQIVND (reference sequence). The length of the CDR3 is 12 residues. V was pared by 11 bases and J by 6 bases, with 7 bases of the junction left unmatched. Written as DNA, the CDR3 is TGTGCCTGCCGGGACTACCTCAATGAGCAGTTCTTC. It is translated as CACRDYLNEQFF.